This is a list of T cell receptor beta chains from one sample in a study of T cell responses to AZD1222 COVID-19 vaccine. Clones were read by immunoSEQ multiplex PCR, and TCRdb kept only the in-frame ones, dropping some. This sample contains more than 110,000 clones. The sample taken for sequencing was peripheral blood. The receptor set was obtained from an adult in good health. Both conserved end residues are part of each CDR3. D genes are given only for firm matches.

cdr3_length: 14
v_call: TRBV29-1
j_call: TRBJ1-4
d_call: TRBD1
cdr3_aa: CSVTGGGANEKLFF
cdr3_nt: TGCAGCGTTACAGGGGGGGGAGCTAATGAAAAACTGTTTTTT

cdr3_length: 15
v_call: TRBV28
j_call: TRBJ1-1
d_call: -
cdr3_aa: CASSLWGQLNTEAFF
cdr3_nt: TGTGCCAGCAGTTTATGGGGTCAGTTGAACACTGAAGCTTTCTTT

cdr3_length: 14
v_call: TRBV7-9
j_call: TRBJ1-2
d_call: -
cdr3_aa: CASSLDRDWAHYTF
cdr3_nt: TGTGCCAGCAGCTTAGACCGGGACTGGGCTCACTACACCTTC

cdr3_length: 11
v_call: TRBV20-1
j_call: TRBJ1-1
d_call: -
cdr3_aa: CSATRQTKAFF
cdr3_nt: TGCAGTGCTACCCGACAGACGAAAGCTTTCTTT

cdr3_length: 14
v_call: TRBV10-3
j_call: TRBJ2-7
d_call: -
cdr3_aa: CAISDTGGADEQYF
cdr3_nt: TGTGCCATCAGCGACACTGGGGGGGCCGACGAGCAGTACTTC

cdr3_length: 16
v_call: TRBV3-1/TRBV3-2
j_call: TRBJ2-3
d_call: TRBD2
cdr3_aa: CASSPGLAGEFATQYF
cdr3_nt: TGTGCCAGCAGCCCCGGACTAGCGGGTGAGTTCGCGACGCAGTATTTT

cdr3_length: 14
v_call: TRBV7-2
j_call: TRBJ1-3
d_call: TRBD1
cdr3_aa: CASTLTGPGNTIYF
cdr3_nt: TGTGCCAGCACCTTGACAGGGCCTGGAAACACCATATATTTT

cdr3_length: 11
v_call: TRBV20-1
j_call: TRBJ1-4
d_call: TRBD1
cdr3_aa: CSASRTGLMFF
cdr3_nt: TGCAGTGCTTCAAGGACAGGGTTGATGTTTTTT

cdr3_length: 16
v_call: TRBV11-3
j_call: TRBJ1-5
d_call: -
cdr3_aa: CASSFWSTRQVRPQHF
cdr3_nt: TGTGCCAGCAGCTTTTGGTCAACCCGGCAAGTGAGGCCCCAGCATTTT

cdr3_length: 13
v_call: TRBV14
j_call: TRBJ1-1
d_call: -
cdr3_aa: CASRRTQGAEAFF
cdr3_nt: TGTGCCAGCAGGAGAACACAGGGCGCTGAAGCTTTCTTT

cdr3_length: 15
v_call: TRBV15
j_call: TRBJ2-5
d_call: -
cdr3_aa: CATSRDGAALETQYF
cdr3_nt: TGTGCCACCAGCAGAGATGGTGCAGCCTTAGAGACCCAGTACTTC

cdr3_length: 17
v_call: TRBV28
j_call: TRBJ1-1
d_call: TRBD1
cdr3_aa: CASRSPGQSTKVTEAFF
cdr3_nt: TGTGCCAGCAGATCTCCGGGACAGTCTACGAAAGTCACTGAAGCTTTCTTT

cdr3_length: 13
v_call: TRBV5-1
j_call: TRBJ1-3
d_call: TRBD1
cdr3_aa: CASSRTGGNTIYF
cdr3_nt: TGCGCCAGCTCCCGGACAGGGGGAAACACCATATATTTT

cdr3_length: 13
v_call: TRBV5-1
j_call: TRBJ1-2
d_call: -
cdr3_aa: CASSLATDYGYTF
cdr3_nt: TGCGCCAGCAGCTTGGCGACAGACTATGGCTACACCTTC

cdr3_length: 17
v_call: TRBV15
j_call: TRBJ1-2
d_call: -
cdr3_aa: CATSREMGVAVNYGYTF
cdr3_nt: TGTGCCACCAGCAGAGAAATGGGCGTCGCTGTTAACTATGGCTACACCTTC

cdr3_length: 15
v_call: TRBV9
j_call: TRBJ1-2
d_call: -
cdr3_aa: CASSVGPGLMSGYTF
cdr3_nt: TGTGCCAGCAGCGTAGGACCGGGATTGATGAGTGGCTACACCTTC

cdr3_length: 15
v_call: TRBV6-5
j_call: TRBJ1-6
d_call: TRBD1
cdr3_aa: CASSPGQGRGSPLHF
cdr3_nt: TGTGCCAGCAGTCCGGGACAGGGGCGTGGATCACCCCTCCACTTT

cdr3_length: 14
v_call: TRBV6-5
j_call: TRBJ1-1
d_call: -
cdr3_aa: CASSPGGMNTEAFF
cdr3_nt: TGTGCCAGCAGTCCGGGGGGTATGAACACTGAAGCTTTCTTT

cdr3_length: 15
v_call: TRBV11-2
j_call: TRBJ1-5
d_call: -
cdr3_aa: CASSRTKGSNQPQHF
cdr3_nt: TGTGCCAGCAGCCGAACCAAAGGGTCCAATCAGCCCCAGCATTTT

cdr3_length: 11
v_call: TRBV11-2
j_call: TRBJ1-2
d_call: -
cdr3_aa: CASSRIYGYTF
cdr3_nt: TGTGCCAGCAGCCGTATATATGGCTACACCTTC

cdr3_length: 13
v_call: TRBV6-4
j_call: TRBJ2-3
d_call: -
cdr3_aa: CASSEGATDTQYF
cdr3_nt: TGTGCCAGCAGTGAAGGGGCCACAGATACGCAGTATTTT

cdr3_length: 14
v_call: TRBV19
j_call: TRBJ2-2
d_call: -
cdr3_aa: CASSIVISTGELFF
cdr3_nt: TGTGCCAGTAGTATAGTCATATCCACCGGGGAGCTGTTTTTT

cdr3_length: 16
v_call: TRBV7-8
j_call: TRBJ2-1
d_call: -
cdr3_aa: CASSPRGRGLANEQFF
cdr3_nt: TGTGCCAGCAGCCCCCGGGGTCGGGGTTTAGCCAATGAGCAGTTCTTC

cdr3_length: 17
v_call: TRBV2
j_call: TRBJ1-2
d_call: -
cdr3_aa: CASSEASSGHSNYGYTF
cdr3_nt: TGTGCCAGCAGTGAAGCCTCATCAGGACATTCTAACTATGGCTACACCTTC

cdr3_length: 13
v_call: TRBV30
j_call: TRBJ1-5
d_call: -
cdr3_aa: CAWQGGGHQPQHF
cdr3_nt: TGTGCCTGGCAAGGGGGGGGCCATCAGCCCCAGCATTTT

cdr3_length: 13
v_call: TRBV28
j_call: TRBJ2-1
d_call: TRBD2
cdr3_aa: CATRTSGDNEQFF
cdr3_nt: TGTGCCACCCGGACTAGCGGGGACAATGAGCAGTTCTTC

cdr3_length: 15
v_call: TRBV3-1/TRBV3-2
j_call: TRBJ1-6
d_call: TRBD1
cdr3_aa: CASSQGTGVASPLHF
cdr3_nt: TGTGCCAGCAGCCAAGGGACAGGGGTGGCTTCACCCCTCCACTTT

cdr3_length: 13
v_call: TRBV27
j_call: TRBJ2-7
d_call: -
cdr3_aa: CASSADSSYEQYF
cdr3_nt: TGTGCCAGCAGTGCTGACAGTTCCTACGAGCAGTACTTC

cdr3_length: 14
v_call: TRBV19
j_call: TRBJ1-2
d_call: -
cdr3_aa: CASSVTVFLGGYTF
cdr3_nt: TGTGCCAGTAGCGTGACGGTATTTCTCGGTGGCTACACCTTC

cdr3_length: 14
v_call: TRBV6-6
j_call: TRBJ1-4
d_call: TRBD1
cdr3_aa: CASSYSGQGVGLFF
cdr3_nt: TGTGCCAGCAGTTACTCGGGACAGGGTGTAGGTTTGTTTTTT

cdr3_length: 17
v_call: TRBV18
j_call: TRBJ1-4
d_call: TRBD1
cdr3_aa: CASSPVGQGAYNEKLFF
cdr3_nt: TGTGCCAGCTCACCGGTAGGACAGGGGGCGTATAATGAAAAACTGTTTTTT

cdr3_length: 14
v_call: TRBV2
j_call: TRBJ2-7
d_call: TRBD1
cdr3_aa: CASSGQGGNYEQYF
cdr3_nt: TGTGCCAGCAGTGGACAGGGGGGGAACTACGAGCAGTACTTC

cdr3_length: 14
v_call: TRBV5-1
j_call: TRBJ1-6
d_call: -
cdr3_aa: CASSFGGQDSPLHF
cdr3_nt: TGCGCCAGCAGCTTTGGGGGCCAGGATTCACCCCTCCACTTT

cdr3_length: 16
v_call: TRBV11-2
j_call: TRBJ2-1
d_call: -
cdr3_aa: CASTYVRAGAHNEQFF
cdr3_nt: TGTGCCAGTACCTACGTGCGGGCGGGGGCCCACAATGAGCAGTTCTTC

cdr3_length: 15
v_call: TRBV27
j_call: TRBJ2-2
d_call: -
cdr3_aa: CASSLEGPGTGELFF
cdr3_nt: TGTGCCAGCAGTTTAGAGGGCCCGGGAACCGGGGAGCTGTTTTTT

cdr3_length: 14
v_call: TRBV24-1
j_call: TRBJ2-1
d_call: -
cdr3_aa: CATSDLGQENEQFF
cdr3_nt: TGTGCCACCAGTGATTTGGGGCAGGAAAATGAGCAGTTCTTC

cdr3_length: 15
v_call: TRBV6-1
j_call: TRBJ2-4
d_call: -
cdr3_aa: CASSDGILAKNIQYF
cdr3_nt: TGTGCCAGCAGTGATGGGATACTAGCCAAAAACATTCAGTACTTC

cdr3_length: 15
v_call: TRBV10-3
j_call: TRBJ1-2
d_call: TRBD1
cdr3_aa: CAISEADRGPEGYTF
cdr3_nt: TGTGCCATCAGTGAGGCTGACAGGGGGCCGGAAGGCTACACCTTC

cdr3_length: 13
v_call: TRBV11-2
j_call: TRBJ2-7
d_call: -
cdr3_aa: CASSLNLPWEQYF
cdr3_nt: TGTGCCAGCAGCTTAAACCTACCTTGGGAGCAGTACTTC

cdr3_length: 15
v_call: TRBV5-1
j_call: TRBJ1-2
d_call: -
cdr3_aa: CASSLVVGTESGYTF
cdr3_nt: TGCGCCAGCAGCTTGGTCGTGGGCACTGAATCCGGCTACACCTTC

cdr3_length: 14
v_call: TRBV4-3
j_call: TRBJ1-4
d_call: -
cdr3_aa: CASSQDSANEKLFF
cdr3_nt: TGCGCCAGCAGCCAAGACTCGGCAAATGAAAAACTGTTTTTT

cdr3_length: 12
v_call: TRBV5-1
j_call: TRBJ1-1
d_call: -
cdr3_aa: CASSFGGYEAFF
cdr3_nt: TGCGCCAGCAGCTTTGGCGGGTATGAAGCTTTCTTT

cdr3_length: 18
v_call: TRBV7-9
j_call: TRBJ1-1
d_call: TRBD1
cdr3_aa: CASSLGQGAVGSHTEAFF
cdr3_nt: TGTGCCAGCAGCCTTGGACAGGGGGCGGTCGGCTCCCACACTGAAGCTTTCTTT

cdr3_length: 16
v_call: TRBV12-5
j_call: TRBJ1-5
d_call: -
cdr3_aa: CASGYGQGHSNQPQHF
cdr3_nt: TGTGCTAGTGGTTATGGTCAGGGGCACAGCAATCAGCCCCAGCATTTT